The sequence of this TCR beta chain was determined in a study of PD-1 blockade in mismatch repair-deficient tumors. Study as a whole: All were previously treated, progressing patients with around 12 mismatch repair-deficient cancer types. Study-wide results and limits: Rapid post-treatment expansion, then contraction, generally preceding radiologic response, marked tumor-resident clones.

Here immunoSEQ multiplex PCR was the method, and the copy in TCRdb shows in-frame clones only, minus some. The sample holds more than 95,000 clones, about 85% seen once. All patients were mismatch repair deficient, assessed by either PCR or immunohistochemistry. TCR sequencing covered a few patients who responded to pembrolizumab. About this clone: Its antigen is currently unknown.

The CDR3 runs 15 residues. Germline assignment: CDR1 SEHNR and CDR2 FQNEAQ (reference sequence). Unmatched junction bases numbered 9, after V lost 5 bases and J lost 5 bases. The sequencing here drew on peripheral blood, taken 44 weeks after starting pembrolizumab. V gene TRBV7-9 combines with J gene TRBJ2-1; TRBD2 aligns across 7 bases. This clonotype was sampled from an adult with mismatch repair-deficient cancer. CDR3 sequence (DNA): TGTGCCAGCAGCACACTCGGGACTACTAACAATGAGCAGTTCTTC. Translating it yields CASSTLGTTNNEQFF.